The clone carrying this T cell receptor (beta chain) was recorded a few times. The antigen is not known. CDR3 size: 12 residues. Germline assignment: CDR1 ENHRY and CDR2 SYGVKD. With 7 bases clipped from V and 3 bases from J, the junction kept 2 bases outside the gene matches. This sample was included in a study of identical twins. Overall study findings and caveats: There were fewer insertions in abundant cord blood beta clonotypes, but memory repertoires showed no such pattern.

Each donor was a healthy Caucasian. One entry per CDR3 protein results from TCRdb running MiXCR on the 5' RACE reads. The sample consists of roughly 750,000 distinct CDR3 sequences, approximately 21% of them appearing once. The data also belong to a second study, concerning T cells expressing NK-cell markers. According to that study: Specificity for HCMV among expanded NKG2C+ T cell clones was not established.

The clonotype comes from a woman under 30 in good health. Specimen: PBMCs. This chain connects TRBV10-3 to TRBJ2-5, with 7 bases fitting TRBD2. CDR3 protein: CAIKGREETQYF. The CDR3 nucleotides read TGTGCCATCAAAGGGAGGGAAGAGACCCAGTACTTC.